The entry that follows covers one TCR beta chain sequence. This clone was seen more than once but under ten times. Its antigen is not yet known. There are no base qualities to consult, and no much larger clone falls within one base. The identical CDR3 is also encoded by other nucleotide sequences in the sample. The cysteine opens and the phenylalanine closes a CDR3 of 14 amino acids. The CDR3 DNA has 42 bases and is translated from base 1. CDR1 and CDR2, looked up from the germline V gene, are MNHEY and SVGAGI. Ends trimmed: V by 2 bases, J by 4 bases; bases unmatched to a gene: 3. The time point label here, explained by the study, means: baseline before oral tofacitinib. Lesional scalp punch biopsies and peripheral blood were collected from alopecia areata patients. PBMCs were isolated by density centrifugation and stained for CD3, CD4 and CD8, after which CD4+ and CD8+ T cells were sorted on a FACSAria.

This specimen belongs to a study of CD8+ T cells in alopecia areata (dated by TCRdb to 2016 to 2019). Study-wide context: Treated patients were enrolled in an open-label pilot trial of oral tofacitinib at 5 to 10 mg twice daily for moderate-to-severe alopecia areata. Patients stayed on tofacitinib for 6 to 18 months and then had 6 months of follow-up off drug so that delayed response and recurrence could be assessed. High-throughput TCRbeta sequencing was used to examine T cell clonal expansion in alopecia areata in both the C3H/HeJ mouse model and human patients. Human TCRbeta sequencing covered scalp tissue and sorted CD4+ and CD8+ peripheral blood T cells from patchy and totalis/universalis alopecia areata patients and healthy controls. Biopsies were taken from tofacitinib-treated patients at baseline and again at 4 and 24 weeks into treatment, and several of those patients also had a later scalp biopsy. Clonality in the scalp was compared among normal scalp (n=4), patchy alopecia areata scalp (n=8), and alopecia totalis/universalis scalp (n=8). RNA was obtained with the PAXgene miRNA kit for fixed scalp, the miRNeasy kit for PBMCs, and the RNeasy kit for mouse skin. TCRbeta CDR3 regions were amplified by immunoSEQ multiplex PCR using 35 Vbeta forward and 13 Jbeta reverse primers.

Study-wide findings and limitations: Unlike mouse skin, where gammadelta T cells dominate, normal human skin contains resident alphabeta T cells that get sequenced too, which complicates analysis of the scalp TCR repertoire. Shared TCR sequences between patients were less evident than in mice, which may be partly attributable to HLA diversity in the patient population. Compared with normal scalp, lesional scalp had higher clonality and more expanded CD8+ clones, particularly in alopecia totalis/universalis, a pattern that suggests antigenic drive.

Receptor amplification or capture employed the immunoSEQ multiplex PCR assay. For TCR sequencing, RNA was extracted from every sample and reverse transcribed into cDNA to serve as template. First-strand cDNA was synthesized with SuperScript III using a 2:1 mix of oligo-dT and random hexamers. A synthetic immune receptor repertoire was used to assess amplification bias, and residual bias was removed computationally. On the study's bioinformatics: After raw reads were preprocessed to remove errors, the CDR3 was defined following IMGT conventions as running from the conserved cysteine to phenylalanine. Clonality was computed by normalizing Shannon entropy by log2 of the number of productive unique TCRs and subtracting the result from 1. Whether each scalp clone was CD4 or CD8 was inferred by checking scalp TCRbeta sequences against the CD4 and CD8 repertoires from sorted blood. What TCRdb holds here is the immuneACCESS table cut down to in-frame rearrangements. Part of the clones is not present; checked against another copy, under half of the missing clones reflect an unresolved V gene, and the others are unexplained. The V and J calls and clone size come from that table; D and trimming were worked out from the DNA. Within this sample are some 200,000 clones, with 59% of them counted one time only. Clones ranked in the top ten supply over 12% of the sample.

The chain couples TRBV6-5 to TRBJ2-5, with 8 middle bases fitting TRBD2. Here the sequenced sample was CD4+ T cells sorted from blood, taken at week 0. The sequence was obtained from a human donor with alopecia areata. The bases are TGTGCCAGCAGTTACGGGACTAGTAGAGAGACCCAGTACTTC. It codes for CASSYGTSRETQYF.